This T cell receptor (beta chain) comes out of a study of human T cells and chemical hapten exposure (dated by TCRdb to about 2021). Study-wide context: For sensitization, 2% DPC in acetone was applied to a roughly 2 cm by roughly 2 cm area of upper inner arm skin. Throughout the approximately 25-week study period, patients were also given weekly therapeutic DPC doses on the scalp. Patch testing on the upper back used Finn chambers containing 0.01% DPC, with scoring done after 6 days according to International Contact Dermatitis Research Group standards. Alopecia areata with under or over 50% scalp involvement, alopecia totalis and alopecia universalis were represented in the patient cohort, which was mostly female. Libraries were pooled for sequencing, and per-sample TCR yields varied mainly because of small differences in library volumes within the pool. Peripheral blood TCR repertoire changes were tracked in vivo in alopecia patients during primary and secondary sensitization to the hapten diphenylcyclopropenone (DPC). Patient blood was sampled pre-sensitization (week 0) and at 2, 6 and about 24 weeks after DPC sensitization. For TCR sequencing, blood came from about 28 alopecia patients at anywhere from one to four time points (pre-sensitization, 2, 6 and 24 weeks). Here is what the overall study found, with its caveats: The number of PT1 expanded TCRs positively correlated with patch test score, significant at thresholds 8, 16 and 32 but not 4. After repeated subsampling, the strength of the expansion versus patch-test correlation and the threshold at which it became significant changed. Because every patient had alopecia, a presumed autoimmune disease, the patients' immune response might differ from that of healthy individuals. The number of TCRs above 1 in 1000 frequency did not change with DPC sensitization; there was no evidence of global repertoire structure alterations. Compared with pre-sensitization or healthy control sets, expanded TCRs formed significantly more large CDR3 similarity clusters, which is consistent with antigen-driven responses.

CDR1 and CDR2 are drawn from the germline V gene (reference sequence): MNHEY, SMNVEV. Trimming takes 3 bases off V and 4 bases off J; junction bases not matched to a gene: 1. From its cysteine to its phenylalanine, the CDR3 spans 13 amino acids. Only CDR3 DNA remains: 39 bases, in frame from the first base. The protocol used for the library was RACE. Sequencing used a NextSeq 500. During library preparation, unique molecular identifiers were attached to individual cDNA molecules so that TCRs could be counted in a quantitative, reproducible way. For every blood RNA sample, sequencing covered both the TCR alpha and TCR beta chains. In the authors' own workflow: Samples had a median of roughly 91,000 TCRs, with a range from roughly 20,000 to 690,600. The Decombinator software suite was used to annotate the V, J and CDR3 of the TCR reads. For PS versus PT1 abundance plots, all samples were subsampled to the same number of TCRs (28,000). Expanded TCRs were defined as absent before sensitization and observed at least eight times at the 2-week time point. In-frame beta chains were kept once TCRdb had trimmed the public reads at Q25 with fastp and called clones with MiXCR. Rows with a matching CDR3 protein are joined into one entry that keeps the most common DNA and genes. The V and J calls and clone size are TCRdb's, not the authors'. Counted in this sample were over 300,000 distinct CDR3 sequences; roughly 5.3% of them appeared once. The top ten clones comprise 2% to 3% of the sample.

In the paper's terms, the time point label means: pre-sensitization, week 0. The sample's treatment or condition label, decoded: therapeutic diphenylcyclopropenone sensitization with weekly scalp DPC. Blood at each patch-test visit was drawn before the patch test was applied. Patients were considered eligible if aged 18 to 70, diagnosed with alopecia and deemed suitable for DPC therapy, and patients were excluded if pregnant. Total RNA was extracted from unfractionated whole blood collected in Tempus Blood RNA tubes. This clonotype was recorded many times. Its antigen remains undetermined. Per-nucleotide qualities are absent, and no much larger clonotype sits a single base away.

Sequenced here: whole blood, sampled in connection with sensitization to the hapten diphenylcyclopropenone (DPC). This receptor chain uses TRBV27 and TRBJ2-7, with 9 bases matching TRBD1. The TCR sequence derives from a woman between 45 and 65 years old with alopecia areata. Some clones in this sample may be carry-over from other donors' samples. The DNA sequence reads TGTGCCAGCAGTTTTGGGACAGGGTACGAGCAGTACTTC. Its protein product is CASSFGTGYEQYF.